The count of the clone carrying this TCR beta chain is one. The antigen is undetermined. These data belong to a study of OX40 agonist ivuxolimab in advanced cancers. Overall study: Ivuxolimab is an agonistic anti-OX40 (CD134) antibody, and patients were treated with it. Recorded diagnoses for dose-escalation patients were hepatocellular carcinoma, melanoma, renal cell or head and neck cancer. Patients received ivuxolimab, an intravenous treatment, every 2 weeks at 0.01 to 10 mg/kg.

This CDR3 is built from 11 residues. Trimming took off 6 bases at V and 3 bases at J, with 5 bases between the two ends. From germline, CDR1 is DFQATT and CDR2 SNEGSKA (reference sequence). Sequencing was performed with immunoSEQ multiplex PCR; in TCRdb, only in-frame clones are kept and a portion is missing. The sample shows 65,000 to 95,000 clones, 85% to 90% of them seen only once. Study results and caveats: With doses of 0.1 to 3.0 mg/kg, CD4+ and CD8+ blood T cells had undergone clonal expansion by week 6.

The receptor comes from an adult with an advanced solid tumor such as melanoma, head and neck, liver or kidney cancer. The rearrangement links TRBV20-1 to TRBJ2-2; D unclear. Sequencing was performed on CD4+ or CD8+ T cells sorted from blood, taken in a trial of the OX40 agonist ivuxolimab. In DNA form, the CDR3 reads TGCAGTGCCCCGTACACCGGGGAGCTGTTTTTT. This encodes CSAPYTGELFF.